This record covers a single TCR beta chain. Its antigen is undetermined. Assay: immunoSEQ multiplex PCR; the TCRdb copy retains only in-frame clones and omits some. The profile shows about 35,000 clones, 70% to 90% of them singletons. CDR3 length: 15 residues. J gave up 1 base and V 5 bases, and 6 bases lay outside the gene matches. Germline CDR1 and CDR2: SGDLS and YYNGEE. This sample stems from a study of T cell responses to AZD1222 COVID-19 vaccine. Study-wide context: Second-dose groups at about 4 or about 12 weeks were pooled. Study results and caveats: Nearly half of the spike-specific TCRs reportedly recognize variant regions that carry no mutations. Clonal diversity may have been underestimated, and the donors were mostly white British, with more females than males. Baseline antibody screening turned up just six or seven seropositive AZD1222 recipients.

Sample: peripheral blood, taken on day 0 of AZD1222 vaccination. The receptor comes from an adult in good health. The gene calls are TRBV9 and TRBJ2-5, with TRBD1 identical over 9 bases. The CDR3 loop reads CASSSGQGAQETQYF. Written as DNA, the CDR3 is TGTGCCAGCAGTTCGGGACAGGGTGCCCAAGAGACCCAGTACTTC.